The text below deals with one TCR beta chain. Only in-frame clones appear in the TCRdb table, and some are missing; sequencing was by immunoSEQ multiplex PCR. The sample records about 400,000 clones, about 92% being singletons. V gave up 4 bases and J gave up 2 bases; unmatched junction bases: 5. CDR3 length: 15 residues. Germline loops: CDR1 KGHDR, CDR2 SFDVKD. This sample is drawn from a study of Ad26.COV2.S vaccination and SARS-CoV-2 variants. Whole-study context: Doses of Ad26.COV2.S were injected into muscle once or twice, 56 days apart.

Treatment of the sample: roughly 18 received Ad26.COV2.S at low or high dose, single or two shots; about 5 received placebo; per-sample allocation not given. Samples analyzed were those drawn on day 63 after the first vaccine or placebo injection. At a Boston site, the person donating was an adult of 18-55 years. An Ad26 vector expressing Wuhan-strain SARS-CoV-2 spike constituted the vaccine. The chain is built from TRBV24-1 and TRBJ2-7, with 9 positions matching TRBD1. The material was peripheral blood, obtained in a trial of Ad26.COV2.S vaccine versus placebo. The clonotype was recovered from a person aged 18-60 years who received the Ad26.COV2.S COVID-19 vaccine or a placebo. CDR3 sequence reads: CATSDPRQGAYEQYF. The CDR3 DNA follows: TGTGCCACCAGTGACCCTAGACAGGGGGCCTACGAGCAGTACTTC.